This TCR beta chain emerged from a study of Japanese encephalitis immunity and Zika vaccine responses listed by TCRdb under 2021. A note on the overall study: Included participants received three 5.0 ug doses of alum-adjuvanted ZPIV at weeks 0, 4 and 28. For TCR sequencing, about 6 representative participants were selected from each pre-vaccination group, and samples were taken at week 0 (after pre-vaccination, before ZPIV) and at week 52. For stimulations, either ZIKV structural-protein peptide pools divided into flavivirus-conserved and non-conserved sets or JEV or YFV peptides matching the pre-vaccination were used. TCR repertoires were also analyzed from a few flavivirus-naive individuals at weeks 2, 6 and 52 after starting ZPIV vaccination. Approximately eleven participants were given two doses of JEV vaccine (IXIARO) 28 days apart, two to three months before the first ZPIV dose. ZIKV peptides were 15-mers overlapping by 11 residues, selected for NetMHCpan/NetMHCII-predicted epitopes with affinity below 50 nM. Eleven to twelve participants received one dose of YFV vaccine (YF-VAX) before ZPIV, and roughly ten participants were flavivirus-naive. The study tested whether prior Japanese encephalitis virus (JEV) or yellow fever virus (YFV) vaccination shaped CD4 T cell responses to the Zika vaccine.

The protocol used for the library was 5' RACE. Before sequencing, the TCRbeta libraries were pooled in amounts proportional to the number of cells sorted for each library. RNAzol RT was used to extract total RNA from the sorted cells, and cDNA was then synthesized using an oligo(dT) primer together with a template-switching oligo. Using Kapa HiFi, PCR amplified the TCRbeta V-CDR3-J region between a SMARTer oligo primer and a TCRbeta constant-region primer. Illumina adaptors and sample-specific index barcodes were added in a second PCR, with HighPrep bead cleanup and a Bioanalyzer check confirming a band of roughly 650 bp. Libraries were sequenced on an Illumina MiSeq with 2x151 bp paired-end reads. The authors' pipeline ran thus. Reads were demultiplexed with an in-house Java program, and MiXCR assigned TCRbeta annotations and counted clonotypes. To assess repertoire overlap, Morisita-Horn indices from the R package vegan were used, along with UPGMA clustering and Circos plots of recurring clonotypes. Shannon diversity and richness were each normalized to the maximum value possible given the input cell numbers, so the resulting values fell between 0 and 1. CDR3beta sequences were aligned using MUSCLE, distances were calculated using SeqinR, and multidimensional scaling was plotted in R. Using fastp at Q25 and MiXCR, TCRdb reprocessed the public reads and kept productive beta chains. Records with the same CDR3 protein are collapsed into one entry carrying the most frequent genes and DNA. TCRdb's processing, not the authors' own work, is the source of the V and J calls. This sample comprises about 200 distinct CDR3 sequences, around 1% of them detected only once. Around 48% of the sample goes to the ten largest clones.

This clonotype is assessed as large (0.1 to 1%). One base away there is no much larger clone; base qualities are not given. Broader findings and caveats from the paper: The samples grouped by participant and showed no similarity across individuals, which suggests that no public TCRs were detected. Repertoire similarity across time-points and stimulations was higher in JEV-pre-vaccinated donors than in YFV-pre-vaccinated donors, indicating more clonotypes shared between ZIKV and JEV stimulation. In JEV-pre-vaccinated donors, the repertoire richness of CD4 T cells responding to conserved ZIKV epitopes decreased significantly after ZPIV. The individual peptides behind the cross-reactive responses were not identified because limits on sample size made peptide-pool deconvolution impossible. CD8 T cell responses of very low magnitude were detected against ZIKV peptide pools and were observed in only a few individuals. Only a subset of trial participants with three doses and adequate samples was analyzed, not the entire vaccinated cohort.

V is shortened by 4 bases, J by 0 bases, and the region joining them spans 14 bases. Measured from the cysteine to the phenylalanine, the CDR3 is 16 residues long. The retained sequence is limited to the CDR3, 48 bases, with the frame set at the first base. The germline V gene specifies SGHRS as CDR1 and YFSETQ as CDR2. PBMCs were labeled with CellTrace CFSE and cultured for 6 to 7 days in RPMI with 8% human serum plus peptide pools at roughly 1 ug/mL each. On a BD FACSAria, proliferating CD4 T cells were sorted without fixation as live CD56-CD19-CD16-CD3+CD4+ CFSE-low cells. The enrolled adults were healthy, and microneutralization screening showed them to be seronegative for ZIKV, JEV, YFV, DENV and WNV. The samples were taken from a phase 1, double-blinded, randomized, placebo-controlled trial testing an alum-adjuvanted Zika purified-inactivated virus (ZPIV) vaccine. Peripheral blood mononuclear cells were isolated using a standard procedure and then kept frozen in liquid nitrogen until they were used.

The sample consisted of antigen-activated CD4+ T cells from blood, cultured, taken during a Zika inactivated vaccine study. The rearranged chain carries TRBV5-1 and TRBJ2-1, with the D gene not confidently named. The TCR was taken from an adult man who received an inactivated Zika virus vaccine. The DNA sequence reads TGCGCCAGCAGCGTCCAGTCGGCGAGCTCCTACAATGAGCAGTTCTTC. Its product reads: CASSVQSASSYNEQFF.